This T cell receptor (beta chain) was identified during a study of naive and memory T cell subsets. Worth noting for this clonotype: What it binds is unknown.

Study-wide results and caveats: Possibly reflecting memory cells re-expressing CD45RA, a few larger clonotypes occurred in naive repertoires, especially CD8.

Both TRBC1 and TRBC2 were covered by a beta constant-region primer of two equimolar oligonucleotides. The ligated cDNA underwent four PCR rounds using SP2 and nested alpha and beta constant-region primers. TCRdb re-called the UMI-ligation and nested PCR reads with MiXCR, one entry per CDR3 protein. The sample includes around 93,000 distinct CDR3 sequences, about 11% of them seen just once. The sequence came from a human donor in good health. The specimen sequenced was naive CD4+ T cells from blood.

CDR3 DNA sequence: TGTGCCAGCAGCCAAGATCGGGGGCAGATGGGAGGTTCAGGCAATCAGCCCCAGCATTTT. Its translation is CASSQDRGQMGGSGNQPQHF. The V and J genes are TRBV4-2 and TRBJ1-5; tentatively, D is TRBD1 (6 bases). V shed 0 bases and J shed 2 bases, with 23 bases lying between them. Germline V gene lookup returns CDR1 LGHNA and CDR2 YNFKEQ. The CDR3 totals 20 residues.